A single sample is the source of the 13 T cell receptor beta chains below, sequenced in a study of tumor-infiltrating lymphocytes in primary liver carcinoma. Germline DNA was also extracted, and blood RNA was taken from unsorted whole blood. The investigators made TCR beta cDNA from 400 to 550 ng total RNA, using a constant-region primer. Library construction for TCR beta comprised three nested multiplex PCR rounds performed with slightly modified ARM-PCR. Both of the initial two PCR rounds ran for about 11 cycles and employed TRBV1-TRBV30 forward primers alongside a C-beta reverse primer. TCRdb ran MiXCR on the multiplex PCR reads and lists one entry per CDR3 protein. The sample lists about 330,000 distinct CDR3 sequences; 65% were seen once. The sequenced material came from peripheral blood. These receptors were taken from a man aged 35 to 55 with primary liver carcinoma and hepatitis B virus infection.

The V and J genes are TRBV12-3 or TRBV12-4 and TRBJ1-2, with a weak D call TRBD1 (6 bases). The CDR3 runs to 13 residues. Trimming left V 3 bases short and J 8 bases short, with 13 bases between. CDR3 coding DNA: TGTGCCAGCAGTTTGGGACATATGGAGGGCTACACCTTC. Residues: CASSLGHMEGYTF.

Of note for this clonotype: Its ends do not fully match the called genes, so a read error is possible. The chain joins TRBV5-4 to TRBJ2-7; TRBD1 agrees at 8 bases. The CDR3 runs to 14 residues. In germline, CDR1 is SGHNT, CDR2 YYREEE (reference sequence). The chain's CDR3 is CVSSTGQGPYEQYF. CDR3 DNA: TGTGTCAGCAGCACAGGACAGGGTCCCTACGAGCAGTACTTC.

In this sample, this clonotype turned up many times. The chain links TRBV12-3 or TRBV12-4 to TRBJ1-5; D remains unclear. The CDR3 contains 13 residues. V lost 0 bases, J lost 10 bases, and 10 bases lay in between. The CDR3 DNA is TGTGCCAGCAGTTTAGCTGGTCAGAGCCCCCAGCATTTT. Encoded protein: CASSLAGQSPQHF.

There are a few counts of this clonotype. The gene calls are TRBV6-5 and TRBJ1-1; 9 bases map to TRBD1. The CDR3 length is 16 residues. The germline gives CDR1 MNHEY, CDR2 SVGAGI. Trimming cost V 2 bases and J 3 bases; bases outside gene matches: 7. In DNA form, the CDR3 reads TGTGCCAGCAGTTACCAAACAGGGGGCGGTCACACTGAAGCTTTCTTT. This encodes CASSYQTGGGHTEAFF.

On this clonotype itself: This is likely a read error, given that the CDR3 carries no conserved phenylalanine or tryptophan at its end. The chain joins TRBV6-6 to TRBJ2-7, with TRBD2 matching 7 bases. The germline V gene has CDR1 MNHNY and CDR2 SVGAGI (reference sequence). Unmatched junction bases numbered 11, after V lost 2 bases and J lost 4 bases. The CDR3 consists of 16 residues. CDR3 bases: TGTGCCAGCAGTTACCTCCTGGCGGGAGAGAGGTACGAGCAGTACTTG. Its protein product is CASSYLLAGERYEQYL.

The chain couples TRBV10-3 to TRBJ2-1; 8 bases fit TRBD1. J lost 13 bases, V lost 4 bases, and 3 bases had no gene match. The CDR3 loop spans 11 amino acids. CDR1 is ENHRY, CDR2 SYGVKD, per germline. CDR3 nucleotides: TGTGCCATCAGTGGTGGGACAGGTCAGTTCTTC. As protein: CAISGGTGQFF.

Remarks on this clonotype: Sequence at one end of the junction differs from germline and may be a read error. The rearrangement links TRBV6-1 to TRBJ2-3; D is tentatively TRBD1 or TRBD2 (5 bases each). Germline V gene data show CDR1 as MNHNS and CDR2 as SASEGT. The CDR3 consists of 15 residues. This CDR3 is CASSEKRWGRDTQYF. The CDR3 coding sequence is TGTGCTAGCAGTGAAAAGCGGTGGGGCAGAGATACGCAGTATTTT.

This clonotype has at least ten counts. This sequence joins TRBV11-2 and TRBJ2-3; 11 bases fit TRBD2. The V gene end was trimmed by 5 bases and the J gene end by 3 bases; junction bases not matched to a gene: 7. CDR3 length: 16 amino acids. CDR1 and CDR2 from the germline V gene are SGHAT and FQNNGV. The CDR3 sequence is CASSQLAGEGTDTQYF. The CDR3 coding sequence is TGTGCCAGCAGCCAACTAGCGGGAGAGGGTACAGATACGCAGTATTTT.

Comment on this clonotype: A much larger clonotype is one base distant, so this may be a read error. Without the conserved terminal phenylalanine or tryptophan, this CDR3 likely stems from a read error. The chain employs TRBV6-2 or TRBV6-3 and TRBJ2-1; D gene unclear. CDR3 length: 11 amino acids. Germline V gives CDR1 MNHEY, CDR2 SVGEGT. V was trimmed by 7 bases and J by 8 bases, leaving 9 bases between them. The CDR3 protein is CASKYFDEQFS. The CDR3 nucleotides read TGTGCCAGCAAATATTTCGATGAGCAGTTCTCC.

Details on this clonotype: A much larger clone sits a single nucleotide away, making a read error possible. This rearrangement joins TRBV6-2 or TRBV6-3 to TRBJ2-5; D assignment may be TRBD1 or TRBD2 (6 bases each). CDR3 length equals 14 residues. CDR1 and CDR2 (germline): MNHEY, SVGEGT. CDR3 amino acids: CASSLGGGPQTHYF. CDR3 DNA sequence: TGTGCCAGCAGCCTTGGTGGGGGGCCTCAGACCCACTACTTC.

Note on this clonotype: This may arise from a read error, as a much more abundant clone is one base away. The chain recombines TRBV4-1 with TRBJ2-5; D is perhaps TRBD2 (5 bases). The CDR3 is 16 residues long. CDR1 and CDR2 from the germline V gene are MGHRA and YSYEKL. CDR3 in amino acids: CAGSQSTTGVQETQYF. In DNA, the CDR3 is TGCGCCGGCAGCCAATCGACCACCGGGGTCCAAGAGACCCAGTACTTC.

About this clonotype: A much bigger clone sits one base away, suggesting this may be a read error. The chain is built from TRBV6-2 or TRBV6-3 and TRBJ2-7; 9 bases agree with TRBD1. Germline CDR1 reads MNHEY; CDR2 reads SVGEGT. This CDR3 contains 16 residues. Trimming removed 4 bases from V and 1 base from J; junction bases left unmatched: 8. The CDR3 nucleotides are TGTGCCAGCAGTTGCGGACAGGGGAGAAAATCCTACGAGCAGTACTTC. Its translation is CASSCGQGRKSYEQYF.

Of note for this clonotype: The junction departs from germline at one end; a sequencing error may be responsible. The chain uses TRBV11-1 and TRBJ2-1; D may be TRBD1 or TRBD2 (5 bases each). Looked up from germline, CDR1 is SGHAT and CDR2 is FQDESV (reference sequence). This CDR3 comprises 20 residues. CDR3: CASSSSQAVDAAPGHNERFF. Here the CDR3 DNA reads TGTGCCAGCAGCTCCTCTCAGGCAGTAGATGCAGCTCCGGGGCACAATGAGCGGTTCTTC.